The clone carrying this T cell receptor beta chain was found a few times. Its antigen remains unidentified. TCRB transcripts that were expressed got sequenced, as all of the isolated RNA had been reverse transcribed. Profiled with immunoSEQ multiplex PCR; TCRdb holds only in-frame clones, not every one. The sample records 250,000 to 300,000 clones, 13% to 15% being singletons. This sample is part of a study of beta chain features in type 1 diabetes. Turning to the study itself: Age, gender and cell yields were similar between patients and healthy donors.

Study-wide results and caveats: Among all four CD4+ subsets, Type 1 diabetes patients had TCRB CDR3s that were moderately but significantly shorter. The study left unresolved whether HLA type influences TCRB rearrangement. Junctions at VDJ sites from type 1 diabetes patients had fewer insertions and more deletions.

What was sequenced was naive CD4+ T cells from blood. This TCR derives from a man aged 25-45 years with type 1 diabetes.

In DNA, the CDR3 is TGTGCCAGTAGTATTAACCAGGGTCTCTACGAGCAGTACTTC. It encodes CASSINQGLYEQYF. V and J are TRBV19 and TRBJ2-7, with a possible D match to TRBD1 (5 bases). Germline V CDR1 and CDR2: LNHDA, SQIVND (reference sequence). V was pared by 3 bases and J by 3 bases, with 12 bases between. CDR3 length: 14 residues.